This T cell receptor (beta chain) was recovered during a study of regulatory T cells in long-lasting Graves disease. For the study at large: Treatment with antithyroid drugs for over 5 years, together with positive TSH receptor antibodies, meant persistent Graves' disease.

Whole-study findings and limits: Persistent disease showed a preference for TRBV28, TRBJ1-2 and TRBJ2-5.

V trimming: 6 bases; J trimming: 5 bases; junction bases outside the gene matches: 3. The germline CDR1 and CDR2 sequences are MNHNS and SASEGT. The CDR3 length is 13 residues. The sample's time point: persistent/refractory GD, antithyroid drugs over 5 years with positive TRAb. PBMCs were the source of the RNA used for TCR sequencing. Arm-PCR with iRepertoire HTBI primers amplified the CDR3 regions for these TCR beta libraries. TCRdb reprocessed the multiplex PCR reads with MiXCR, giving one entry per CDR3 protein. The table records under 500,000 distinct CDR3 sequences, around 21% of them present only once. Of note for this clonotype: The antigen remains undetermined.

The receptor was isolated from a female donor with Graves disease. The V call is TRBV6-1, the J call TRBJ2-2, with 7 nucleotides matching TRBD1. This specimen was peripheral blood mononuclear cells (PBMCs), taken when the disease was refractory, from a patient treated with antithyroid drugs. As DNA, the CDR3 is TGTGCCAGCAGGACAGGGTGGACCGGGGAGCTGTTTTTT. Residues: CASRTGWTGELFF.